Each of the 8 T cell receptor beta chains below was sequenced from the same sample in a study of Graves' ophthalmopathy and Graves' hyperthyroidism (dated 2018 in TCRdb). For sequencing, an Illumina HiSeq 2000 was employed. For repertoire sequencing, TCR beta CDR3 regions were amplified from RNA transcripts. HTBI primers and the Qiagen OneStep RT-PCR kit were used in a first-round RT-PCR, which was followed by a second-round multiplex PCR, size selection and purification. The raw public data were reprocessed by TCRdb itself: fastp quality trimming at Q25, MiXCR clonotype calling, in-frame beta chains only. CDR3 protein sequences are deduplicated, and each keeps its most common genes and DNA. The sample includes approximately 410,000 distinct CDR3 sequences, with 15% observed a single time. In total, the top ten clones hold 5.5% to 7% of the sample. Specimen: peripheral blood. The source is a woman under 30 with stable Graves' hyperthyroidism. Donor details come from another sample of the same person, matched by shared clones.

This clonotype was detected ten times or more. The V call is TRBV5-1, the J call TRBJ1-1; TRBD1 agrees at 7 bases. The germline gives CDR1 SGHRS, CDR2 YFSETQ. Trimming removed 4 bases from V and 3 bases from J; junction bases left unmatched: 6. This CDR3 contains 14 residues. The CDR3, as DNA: TGCGCCAGCAGCCACGCAGGGGGTTACACTGAAGCTTTCTTT. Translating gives CASSHAGGYTEAFF.

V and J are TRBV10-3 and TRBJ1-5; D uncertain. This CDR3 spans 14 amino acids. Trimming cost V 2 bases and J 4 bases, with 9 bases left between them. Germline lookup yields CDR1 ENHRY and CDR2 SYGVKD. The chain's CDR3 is CAISEGWQNQPQHF. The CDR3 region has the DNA TGTGCCATCAGTGAGGGATGGCAGAATCAGCCCCAGCATTTT.

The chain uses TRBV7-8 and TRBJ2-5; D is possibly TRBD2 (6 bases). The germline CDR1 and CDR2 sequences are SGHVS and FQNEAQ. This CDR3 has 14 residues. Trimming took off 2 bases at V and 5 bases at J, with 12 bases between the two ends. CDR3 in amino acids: CASSLSGVLETQYF. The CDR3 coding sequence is TGTGCCAGCAGCTTATCGGGGGTCCTGGAGACCCAGTACTTC. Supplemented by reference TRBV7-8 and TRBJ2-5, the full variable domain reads GAGVSQSPRYKVAKRGQDVALRCDPISGHVSLFWYQQALGQGPEFLTYFQNEAQLDKSGLPSDRFFAERPEGSVSTLKIQRTQQEDSAVYLCASSLSGVLETQYFGPGTRLLVL.

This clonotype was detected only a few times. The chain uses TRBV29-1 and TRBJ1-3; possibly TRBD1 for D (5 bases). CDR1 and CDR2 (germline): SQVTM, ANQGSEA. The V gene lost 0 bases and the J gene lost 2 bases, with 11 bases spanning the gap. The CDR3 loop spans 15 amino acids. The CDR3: CSVEDFPGPGNTIYF. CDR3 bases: TGCAGCGTTGAAGATTTCCCGGGGCCTGGAAACACCATATATTTT.

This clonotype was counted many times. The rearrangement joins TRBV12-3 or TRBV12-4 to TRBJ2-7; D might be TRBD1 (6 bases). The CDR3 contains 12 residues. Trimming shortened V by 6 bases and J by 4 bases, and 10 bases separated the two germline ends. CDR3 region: CASSYRVYEQYF. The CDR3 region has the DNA TGTGCCAGCAGCTACAGGGTATACGAGCAGTACTTC.

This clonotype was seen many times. CDR3 sequence (DNA): TGTGCCAGCAGCTTAGCGCCCAGGGCTGAGACCCAGTACTTC. Translation gives CASSLAPRAETQYF. This chain connects TRBV11-2 to TRBJ2-5; TRBD1 is a possible D gene (5 bases). The germline V and J ends were trimmed by 1 base and 5 bases, with 11 bases remaining between them. The CDR3 runs 14 residues. Germline V gene data show CDR1 as SGHAT and CDR2 as FQNNGV.

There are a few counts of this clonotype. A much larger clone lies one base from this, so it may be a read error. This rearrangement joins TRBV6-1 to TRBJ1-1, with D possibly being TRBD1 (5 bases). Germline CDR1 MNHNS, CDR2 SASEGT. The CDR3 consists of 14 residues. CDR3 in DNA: TGTGCCAGCAGTGGGTTAGACAGTAACACTGAAGCTTGCTTT. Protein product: CASSGLDSNTEACF.

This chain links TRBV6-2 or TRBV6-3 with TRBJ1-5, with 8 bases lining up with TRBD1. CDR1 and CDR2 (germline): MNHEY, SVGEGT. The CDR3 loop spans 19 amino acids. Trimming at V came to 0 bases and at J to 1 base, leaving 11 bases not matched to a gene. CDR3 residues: CASSYSPGTGLFSNQPQHF. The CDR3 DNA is TGTGCCAGCAGTTACTCGCCCGGGACAGGCCTTTTCAGCAATCAGCCCCAGCATTTT.